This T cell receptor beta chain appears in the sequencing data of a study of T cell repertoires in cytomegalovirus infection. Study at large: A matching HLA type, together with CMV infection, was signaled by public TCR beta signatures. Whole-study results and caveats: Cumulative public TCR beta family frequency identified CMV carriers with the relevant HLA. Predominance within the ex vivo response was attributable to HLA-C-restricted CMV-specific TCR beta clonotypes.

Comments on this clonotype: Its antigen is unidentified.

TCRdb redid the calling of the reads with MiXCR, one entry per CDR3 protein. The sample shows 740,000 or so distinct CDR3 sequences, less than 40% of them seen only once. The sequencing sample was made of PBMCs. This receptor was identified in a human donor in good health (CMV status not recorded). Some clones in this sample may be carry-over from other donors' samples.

The CDR3 loop reads CASSNRSLAAYNEQFF. In DNA form, the CDR3 reads TGTGCCAGCAGTAACAGGTCCCTAGCGGCTTACAATGAGCAGTTCTTC. The chain joins TRBV28 to TRBJ2-1, with TRBD2 identical over 7 bases. The CDR3 has 16 residues. Trimming at V came to 5 bases and at J to 4 bases, leaving 11 bases not matched to a gene. Germline values: CDR1 MDHEN, CDR2 SYDVKM.